The entry below gives a single T cell receptor beta chain sequence along with its context. V gave up 6 bases and J gave up 6 bases; unmatched junction bases: 6. CDR3 length: 14 amino acids. Germline CDR1 and CDR2: MNHEY and SVGAGI. This entry comes from a study of technical replicates of blood from four donors. TCRdb's copy holds only in-frame clones and misses some; the assay was immunoSEQ multiplex PCR. The sample includes over 75,000 clones, approximately 94% of them seen just once. The specimen was T cells isolated from PBMCs. This TCR derives from a human donor in good health. V gene TRBV6-5 combines with J gene TRBJ1-5; 9 bases match TRBD1. The CDR3 bases are TGTGCCAGCAGCCTACAGGGGGCCAGTCAGCCCCAGCATTTT. Protein sequence: CASSLQGASQPQHF.